What follows is one T cell receptor (beta chain) and its context. The antigen it recognizes is unknown. The input lacks base qualities; no much larger clone sits a single base away. The data derive from a study of early T cells in non-severe SARS-CoV-2 infection (dated by TCRdb to the early 2020s). Turning to the overall study: Because TCR sequencing was done on bulk RNA from unsorted whole blood, the alpha and beta chains could not be paired. General findings and caveats noted by the study authors: VDJdb matching was skewed toward anti-spike CD8 responses, so virus-specific expansions were likely underestimated and private and CD4 specificities were missed.

The junction shows trimming of 5 bases on V and 0 bases on J, plus 22 bases between the germline ends. CDR1 and CDR2, looked up from the germline V gene (reference sequence), are DFQATT and SNEGSKA. Including cysteine and phenylalanine, the CDR3 has 17 amino acids. Here the CDR3 DNA is all that survives: 51 bases in frame from base 1. Receptor amplification or capture employed 5' RACE. TCRdb names NextSeq 500 as the instrument used. In the TCR library protocol, unique molecular identifiers were attached to individual cDNA molecules to correct for PCR bias and sequencing error. Both TCR alpha and beta chains were sequenced, and tight co-correlation was observed between alpha and beta sequence abundances in each sample. Concerning the study's data processing: V gene, J gene and CDR3 annotation of TCR sequences was performed with Decombinator V4. TCRs were defined as expanded if a significant change between any two time points was detected under a Poisson model with p below 0.0001. TCR abundances were normalised to the total number of TCRs sequenced per sample and expressed as counts per million. MAIT TCRs were defined by TRAV1-2 paired with TRAJ12, TRAJ20 or TRAJ33, and iNKT TCRs by TRAV10 paired with TRAJ18. VDJdb, accessed 1 November 2021, was searched for CMV, EBV and SARS-CoV-2 annotated TCRs, with TCRs annotated for multiple antigens excluded. The public sequencing data were trimmed at Q25 with fastp and processed into clonotypes with MiXCR by TCRdb, which kept only in-frame beta chains. Rows are combined by CDR3 protein, so each entry shows the most common genes and DNA. TCRdb, rather than the study authors, made the V and J calls. Within this sample are 45,000 to 55,000 distinct CDR3 sequences, with about 6.5% of them counted one time only. In total, the top ten clones hold about 2.8% of the sample.

This was a case-control study nested in a cohort of healthcare workers in London, UK, who had nasopharyngeal swab PCR tests and blood samples taken every week. Healthcare workers were recruited between 23 and 31 March 2020, during the week of the UK lockdown, and were followed weekly for up to about 16 weeks. The chain was built from TRBV20-1 and TRBJ2-5; the D gene is perhaps TRBD1 or TRBD2, each of them matching over 6 bases. Material: whole blood, obtained at baseline. This receptor was identified in an adult who was a healthcare worker with PCR-confirmed SARS-CoV-2 infection or an uninfected control (not recorded which). The DNA is TGCAGTGCTGCACGGGGGCCCGTGGTCGGGTACCAAGAGACCCAGTACTTC. This codes for CSAARGPVVGYQETQYF.